This TCR beta chain stems from a study of blood T cells in healthy people across ages. Next came a second PCR, run for about 6 to 11 cycles, which used a sample-barcoded 5' primer along with a J-beta primer mix. Each CDR3 protein gets one entry after TCRdb re-called the 5' RACE reads with MiXCR. The sample includes some 1,800,000 distinct CDR3 sequences, roughly two fifths of them seen just once. There are a few counts of this clonotype. In germline, CDR1 is ENHRY, CDR2 SYGVKD. The V gene lost 3 bases and the J gene lost 4 bases, with 10 bases spanning the gap. This CDR3 has 15 residues. Sequencing was carried out using blood. The clonotype comes from a human donor in good health. The chain couples TRBV10-3 to TRBJ2-6; D is undetermined. CDR3 in amino acids: CAISDPNEGANVLTF. CDR3 sequence (DNA): TGTGCCATCAGTGACCCGAATGAGGGGGCCAACGTCCTGACTTTC.